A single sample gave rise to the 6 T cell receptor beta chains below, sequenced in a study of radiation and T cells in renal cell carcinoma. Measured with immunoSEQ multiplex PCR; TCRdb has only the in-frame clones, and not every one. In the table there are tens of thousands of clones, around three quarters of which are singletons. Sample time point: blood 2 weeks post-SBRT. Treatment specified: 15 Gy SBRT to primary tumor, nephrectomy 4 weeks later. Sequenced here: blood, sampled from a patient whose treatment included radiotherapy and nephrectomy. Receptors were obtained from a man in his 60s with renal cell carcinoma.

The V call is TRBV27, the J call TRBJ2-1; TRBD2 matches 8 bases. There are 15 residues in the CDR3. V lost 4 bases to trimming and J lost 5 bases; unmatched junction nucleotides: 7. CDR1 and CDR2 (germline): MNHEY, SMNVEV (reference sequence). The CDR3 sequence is CASSSYGGAHNEQFF. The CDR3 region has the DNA TGTGCCAGCAGTTCTTACGGGGGGGCCCACAATGAGCAGTTCTTC.

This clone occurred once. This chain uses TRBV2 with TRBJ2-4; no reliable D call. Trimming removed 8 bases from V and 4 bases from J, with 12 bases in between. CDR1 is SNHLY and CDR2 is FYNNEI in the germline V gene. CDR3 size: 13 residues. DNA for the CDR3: TGTGCCAGCGGCCGAGACGGGAAAAACATTCAGTACTTC. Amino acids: CASGRDGKNIQYF.

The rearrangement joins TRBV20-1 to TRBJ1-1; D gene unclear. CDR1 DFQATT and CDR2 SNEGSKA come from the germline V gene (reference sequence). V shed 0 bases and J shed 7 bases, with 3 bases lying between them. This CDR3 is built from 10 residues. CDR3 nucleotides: TGCAGTGCTAGAGACGGTGAAGCTTTCTTT. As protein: CSARDGEAFF.

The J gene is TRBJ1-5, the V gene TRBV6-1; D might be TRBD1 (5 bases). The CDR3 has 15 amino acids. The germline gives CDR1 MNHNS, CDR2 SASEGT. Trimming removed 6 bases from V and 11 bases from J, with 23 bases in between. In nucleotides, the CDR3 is TGTGCCAGCAGCGTAGTTTGGGGACCTCAAGGAGCCCAGCATTTT. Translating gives CASSVVWGPQGAQHF.

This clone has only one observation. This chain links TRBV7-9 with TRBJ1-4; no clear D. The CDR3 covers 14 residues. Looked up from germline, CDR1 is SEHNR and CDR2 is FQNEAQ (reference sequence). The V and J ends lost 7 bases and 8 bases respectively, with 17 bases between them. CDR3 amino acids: CASKDGGLREKLFF. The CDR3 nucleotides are TGTGCCAGCAAAGACGGAGGCCTTAGGGAAAAACTGTTTTTT.

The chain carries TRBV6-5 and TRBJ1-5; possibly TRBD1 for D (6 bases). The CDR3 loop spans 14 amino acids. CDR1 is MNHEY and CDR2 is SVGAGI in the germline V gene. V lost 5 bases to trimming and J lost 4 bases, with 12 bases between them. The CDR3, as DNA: TGTGCCAGCAGTCGAGGACAGAGGAATCAGCCCCAGCATTTT. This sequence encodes CASSRGQRNQPQHF.